These 3 T cell receptor beta chains share one sample of origin, sequenced in a study of shared clonotypes between healthy human individuals. Sequencing was performed with immunoSEQ multiplex PCR; in TCRdb, only in-frame clones are kept and a portion is missing. The sample consists of about 770,000 clones, around 70% of them appearing once. The sample was memory CD4+ T cells sorted from blood. The subset here: CD45RA-negative fraction. These receptors originate from a young woman in good health.

In regard to this clone: The same CDR3 is also encoded by other DNA sequences in this sample. CDR3 region: CASRETGGDYGYTF. The CDR3, as DNA: TGTGCCAGCAGGGAGACAGGGGGCGACTATGGCTACACCTTC. The chain links TRBV28 to TRBJ1-2; 10 bases are a match to TRBD1. Germline V CDR1 and CDR2: MDHEN, SYDVKM. The V and J ends lost 6 bases and 3 bases, in that order; junction bases with no gene match: 4. CDR3 length: 14 amino acids.

This chain joins TRBV7-2 and TRBJ2-2; the D gene is possibly TRBD1 (6 bases). The germline gives CDR1 SGHTA, CDR2 FQGNSA. The V end lost 3 bases, the J end lost 0 bases, and 11 bases lay between the germline ends. The CDR3 length is 16 residues. CDR3 sequence (DNA): TGTGCCAGCAGCTTCTTGGGACACACGAACACCGGGGAGCTGTTTTTT. It is translated as CASSFLGHTNTGELFF. The full variable domain, rest sourced from reference TRBV7-2 and TRBJ2-2, is GAGVSQSPSNKVTEKGKDVELRCDPISGHTALYWYRQSLGQGLEFLIYFQGNSAPDKSGLPSDRFSAERTGGSVSTLTIQRTQQEDSAVYLCASSFLGHTNTGELFFGEGSRLTVL.

The J gene is TRBJ1-2, the V gene TRBV27; tentative D call: TRBD1 (5 bases). CDR1 is MNHEY and CDR2 is SMNVEV in the germline V gene (reference sequence). CDR3 size: 15 residues. V lost 4 bases, J lost 5 bases, and 17 bases lay in between. This CDR3 is CASSSGGARGYGYTF. CDR3 nucleotide sequence: TGTGCCAGCAGTTCGGGCGGGGCGAGGGGTTATGGCTACACCTTC.